This entry lists 28 T cell receptor beta chains sequenced from one sample in a study of regulatory T cells in long-lasting Graves disease. Relying on iRepertoire HTBI primers and Arm-PCR of CDR3 regions, the team built TCR beta libraries. TCRdb re-derived calls from the multiplex PCR reads in MiXCR, one entry per CDR3 protein. The repertoire has over 650,000 distinct CDR3 sequences, 25% to 35% of them found once; the top ten carry under 50%. The time point denotes: persistent/refractory GD, antithyroid drugs over 5 years with positive TRAb. There was RNA extracted from PBMCs, and the TCR library was made from it. Sequencing was performed on peripheral blood mononuclear cells (PBMCs), taken when the disease was refractory, from a patient treated with antithyroid drugs. The receptors stem from a female donor with Graves disease.

DNA for the CDR3: TGCAGTGCTACCGGACAGGACATTAATAATTCACCCCTCCACTTT. This codes for CSATGQDINNSPLHF. This chain connects TRBV20-1 to TRBJ1-6; 7 bases align to TRBD1. V dropped 4 bases and J dropped 5; count of bases not matched to a gene: 8. Germline loops: CDR1 DFQATT, CDR2 SNEGSKA (reference sequence). The CDR3 sequence is 15 residues long.

This clonotype was detected only a few times. The genes are TRBV19 and TRBJ1-2; D perhaps matches TRBD1 (6 bases). The CDR3 totals 15 residues. The V gene lost 4 bases and the J gene lost 4 bases, with 16 bases spanning the gap. Germline V gene lookup returns CDR1 LNHDA and CDR2 SQIVND (reference sequence). The CDR3 is CASSNPQGMAYGYTF. The CDR3 nucleotides read TGTGCCAGTAGTAACCCACAGGGAATGGCCTATGGCTACACCTTC.

The CDR3 DNA reads as TGTGCCAGCAGTTACTCGGAACACACGGGGAACACTGAAGCTTTCTTT. Residues: CASSYSEHTGNTEAFF. The chain is built from TRBV6-5 and TRBJ1-1; no clear D gene. CDR3 size: 16 residues. Deletions cut 0 bases from V and 1 base from J, with 12 bases between. Germline CDR1 MNHEY, CDR2 SVGAGI.

This clonotype was seen more than once but under ten times. This chain links TRBV6-2 or TRBV6-3 with TRBJ1-6, with D possibly matching TRBD1 (6 bases). Germline CDR1 is MNHEY and CDR2 is SVGEGT. V was pared by 0 bases and J by 9 bases, with 18 bases between. The CDR3 contains 17 residues. CDR3 sequence reads: CASSYSKTGSTRSPLHF. The CDR3 bases are TGTGCCAGCAGTTACTCCAAGACAGGATCAACACGTTCACCCCTCCACTTT.

Note on this clonotype: One end of the junction fails to match germline, which may point to a read error. The J gene is TRBJ1-6, the V gene TRBV28, with 10 bases aligning to TRBD1. This CDR3 spans 16 amino acids. Germline values: CDR1 MDHEN, CDR2 SYDVKM. The CDR3 reads CASSPPDRGYNSPLHF. Written as DNA, the CDR3 is TGTGCCAGCAGTCCGCCGGACAGGGGGTATAACTCACCCCTCCACTTT.

The genes are TRBV12-3 or TRBV12-4 and TRBJ2-3, with TRBD2 matching 8 bases. With V trimmed by 5 bases and J by 7 bases, 14 bases remained unmatched. The CDR3 spans 16 residues. CDR3 coding DNA: TGTGCCAGCAGTGTAGGGGGAGCGGGAGTTAAGAATACGCAGTATTTT. It yields the protein CASSVGGAGVKNTQYF.

This clonotype appeared once. This chain links TRBV19 with TRBJ2-7; D unresolved. This CDR3 has 10 residues. CDR1 and CDR2 from the germline V gene are LNHDA and SQIVND (reference sequence). Trimming cost V 9 bases and J 6 bases, with 9 bases left between them. The CDR3, as DNA: TGTGCCAGCCGGAGATCCGAGCAGTACTTC. Its translation is CASRRSEQYF.

The J gene is TRBJ2-5, the V gene TRBV20-1, with D perhaps matching TRBD1 or TRBD2 (5 bases each). CDR1 DFQATT and CDR2 SNEGSKA come from the germline V gene (reference sequence). Trimming took off 0 bases at V and 5 bases at J, with 16 bases between the two ends. This CDR3 is 15 amino acids long. Written as DNA, the CDR3 is TGCAGTGCTAGAGAGGGACCAGCACAGACGGAGACCCAGTACTTC. Its protein product is CSAREGPAQTETQYF.

This clonotype was observed a handful of times. The chain links TRBV9 to TRBJ2-5; D is uncertain. CDR3 length equals 14 residues. CDR1 is SGDLS and CDR2 is YYNGEE in the germline V gene. The V and J ends lost 3 bases and 3 bases respectively, with 12 bases between them. The CDR3 nucleotides are TGTGCCAGCAGCGCGTGGGAAACCGAAGAGACCCAGTACTTC. Residues: CASSAWETEETQYF.

In this sample, this clonotype turned up a few times. The rearrangement joins TRBV7-9 to TRBJ2-7, with 8 bases lining up with TRBD1. The CDR3 consists of 15 residues. J was trimmed by 2 bases and V by 4 bases; bases with no gene match: 7. In germline, CDR1 is SEHNR, CDR2 FQNEAQ (reference sequence). The CDR3 DNA reads as TGTGCCAGCAGCTCGCAGGACAGGGACCCCTACGAGCAGTACTTC. This encodes CASSSQDRDPYEQYF.

This clonotype was seen many times. The chain uses TRBV27 and TRBJ1-2; D possibly corresponds to TRBD1 (5 bases). The CDR3 is 15 amino acids. The germline CDR1 and CDR2 sequences are MNHEY and SMNVEV (reference sequence). Trimming cost V 3 bases and J 1 base, with 12 bases left between them. CDR3 amino acids: CASSFSEGVNYGYTF. CDR3 in DNA: TGTGCCAGCAGTTTCAGTGAAGGGGTTAACTATGGCTACACCTTC.

In this sample, this clonotype turned up a few times. V gene TRBV28 combines with J gene TRBJ1-5; D uncertain. V was pared by 6 bases and J by 6 bases, with 18 bases between. The CDR3 has 15 amino acids. CDR1 is MDHEN and CDR2 is SYDVKM in the germline V gene. CDR3 region: CASSRSGAQAQPQHF. In nucleotides, the CDR3 is TGTGCCAGCAGCCGCTCCGGAGCTCAGGCTCAGCCCCAGCATTTT.

The V gene is TRBV5-1, the J gene TRBJ1-6; maybe TRBD1 (5 bases). Germline CDR1 reads SGHRS; CDR2 reads YFSETQ. The CDR3 is made up of 19 amino acids. V shed 1 base and J shed 7 bases, with 24 bases lying between them. CDR3 region: CASSLPQGVLVLLNSPLHF. CDR3 sequence (DNA): TGCGCCAGCAGCTTGCCTCAGGGCGTACTCGTCTTGTTAAATTCACCCCTCCACTTT.

This sequence joins TRBV15 and TRBJ1-3; 7 nucleotides line up with TRBD1. This CDR3 is built from 18 residues. CDR1 is LNHNV and CDR2 is YYDKDF in the germline V gene (reference sequence). Trimming removed 2 bases from V and 1 base from J; junction bases left unmatched: 11. DNA of the CDR3: TGTGCCACCAGCAGATCGCCGACAGGGCTCGGATCTGGAAACACCATATATTTT. Translation: CATSRSPTGLGSGNTIYF.

The chain combines TRBV18 with TRBJ2-5; 7 nucleotides align to TRBD2. Germline CDR1 is KGHSH and CDR2 is LQKENI. The ends lost 1 base at V and 1 base at J; junction bases unmatched: 9. There are 17 residues in the CDR3. CDR3 bases: TGTGCCAGCTCACCACTGGCGGGAGAATCCCCCCAAGAGACCCAGTACTTC. Translation: CASSPLAGESPQETQYF. Full variable domain (outside the CDR3, taken from reference TRBV18 and TRBJ2-5): NAGVMQNPRHLVRRRGQEARLRCSPMKGHSHVYWYRQLPEEGLKFMVYLQKENIIDESGMPKERFSAEFPKEGPSILRIQQVVRGDSAAYFCASSPLAGESPQETQYFGPGTRLLVL.

There are a few counts of this clonotype. V and J are TRBV10-1 and TRBJ1-5, with 7 bases identical to TRBD1. J lost 0 bases, V lost 11 bases, and 7 bases had no gene match. The CDR3 is 14 residues long. Per germline, CDR1 WNHNN and CDR2 SYGVQD (reference sequence). The CDR3 region has the DNA TGCGCCTTCGGACAGGACCATAGCAATCAGCCCCAGCATTTT. Amino acid sequence: CAFGQDHSNQPQHF.

This clonotype was counted a few times. The CDR3 protein is CASGLVRGAGALLRYDNEQFF. For the CDR3, the DNA is TGTGCTAGTGGTTTGGTACGGGGAGCGGGAGCCCTGCTTCGGTACGACAATGAGCAGTTCTTC. The chain combines TRBV12-5 with TRBJ2-1; 8 bases align to TRBD2. The ends lost 0 bases at V and 5 bases at J; junction bases unmatched: 21. Per germline, CDR1 LGHNT and CDR2 FRNRAP. The CDR3 extends over 21 amino acids.

The chain combines TRBV15 with TRBJ2-1, with TRBD1 matching 10 bases. This CDR3 contains 15 residues. CDR1 and CDR2 (germline): LNHNV, YYDKDF (reference sequence). With 0 bases clipped from V and 4 bases from J, the junction kept 0 bases outside the gene matches. The CDR3 here is CATSREGQGYNEQFF. The CDR3 coding sequence is TGTGCCACCAGCAGAGAGGGACAGGGGTACAATGAGCAGTTCTTC. The full variable domain, in which reference TRBV15 and TRBJ2-1 provide the parts outside the CDR3, is DAMVIQNPRYQVTQFGKPVTLSCSQTLNHNVMYWYQQKSSQAPKLLFHYYDKDFNNEADTPDNFQSRRPNTSFCFLDIRSPGLGDTAMYLCATSREGQGYNEQFFGPGTRLTVL.

This clonotype was counted a few times. The junction differs from germline at one of its ends, possibly a read error. The rearrangement joins TRBV28 to TRBJ2-7, with a tentative D call TRBD1 (6 bases). Germline V lookup: CDR1 MDHEN, CDR2 SYDVKM. This CDR3 comprises 14 residues. The CDR3 DNA follows: TGTGCCAGCAGCTTATACAGGGATTCCCACGAGCAGTACTTC. This encodes CASSLYRDSHEQYF.

V is TRBV9 and J is TRBJ1-4; a weak D match, TRBD1 (5 bases). The CDR3 covers 16 residues. CDR1 SGDLS and CDR2 YYNGEE come from the germline V gene. Between the trimmed V and J ends, which lost 5 bases and 3 bases, there was a span of 17 bases. The CDR3 DNA follows: TGTGCCAGCAGGGGAGACCCGACAGTTTCTAATGAAAAACTGTTTTTT. It yields the protein CASRGDPTVSNEKLFF.

The sample holds a few counts of this clonotype. V is TRBV20-1 and J is TRBJ2-7, with D possibly TRBD2 on 6 matching bases. The CDR3 runs 13 residues. Trimming removed 5 bases from V and 3 bases from J, with 14 bases in between. Germline V CDR1 and CDR2: DFQATT, SNEGSKA (reference sequence). The CDR3 spells CSAPGGADYEQYF. Here the CDR3 DNA reads TGCAGTGCTCCCGGAGGGGCGGACTACGAGCAGTACTTC.

The gene calls are TRBV6-2 or TRBV6-3 and TRBJ1-4, with 8 bases fitting TRBD1. V lost 1 base and J lost 7; bases outside the gene matches: 11. Germline assignment: CDR1 MNHEY and CDR2 SVGEGT. The CDR3 runs to 17 residues. In DNA form, the CDR3 reads TGTGCCAGCAGTTACTGGGCAGGGGGCCCTCCGGGTGAAAAACTGTTTTTT. Amino acids: CASSYWAGGPPGEKLFF.

This clonotype turned up a few times. The V call is TRBV29-1, the J call TRBJ1-5; unclear D gene. Trimming took 7 bases from V and 2 from J, leaving 12 bases between them. The CDR3 is made up of 13 amino acids. The germline gives CDR1 SQVTM, CDR2 ANQGSEA. For the CDR3, the DNA is TGCAGCGCCTCCTTAACGGGCAATCAGCCCCAGCATTTT. The encoded protein is CSASLTGNQPQHF.

This clonotype turned up a few times. V gene TRBV7-3 combines with J gene TRBJ1-2; 7 bases agree with TRBD1. V shed 2 bases and J 6 bases; nucleotides not matched to a gene: 3. Germline loops: CDR1 SGHTA, CDR2 FQGTGA. CDR3 length equals 13 residues. The CDR3 nucleotides are TGTGCCAGCAGCTTATGGGGACAGAATGGCTACACCTTC. The encoded protein is CASSLWGQNGYTF.

The rearrangement joins TRBV7-9 to TRBJ1-1, with D unclear. The CDR3 extends over 16 amino acids. Germline values: CDR1 SEHNR, CDR2 FQNEAQ (reference sequence). The V and J ends lost 5 bases and 5 bases respectively, with 21 bases between them. The CDR3 bases are TGTGCCAGCAGCCCCCTTAGGTCTGCCGCGAAAACTGAAGCTTTCTTT. Translated, it gives CASSPLRSAAKTEAFF.

The table lists this clonotype with a few counts. The chain uses TRBV27 and TRBJ1-5; the match to TRBD1 covers 8 bases. This CDR3 is built from 14 residues. Germline loops: CDR1 MNHEY, CDR2 SMNVEV (reference sequence). J gave up 4 bases and V 6 bases, and 5 bases lay outside the gene matches. The CDR3 DNA is TGTGCCAGCAGCTCGGGACAGGAAAATCAGCCCCAGCATTTT. Translating gives CASSSGQENQPQHF.

The rearrangement joins TRBV5-5 to TRBJ1-1; D gene unclear. CDR3 length: 14 residues. Trimming pared 2 bases from V and 5 bases from J, leaving 13 bases between. Germline V gene sequence: CDR1 SGHKS, CDR2 YYEKEE (reference sequence). The CDR3: CASSFNSVVTEAFF. In DNA form, the CDR3 reads TGTGCCAGCAGCTTTAACTCGGTCGTGACTGAAGCTTTCTTT. The full variable domain, completed using reference TRBV5-5 and TRBJ1-1, is DAGVTQSPTHLIKTRGQQVTLRCSPISGHKSVSWYQQVLGQGPQFIFQYYEKEERGRGNFPDRFSARQFPNYSSELNVNALLLGDSALYLCASSFNSVVTEAFFGQGTRLTVV.

For this clonotype: This could be a read error, since a much larger clone is one nucleotide away. The J gene is TRBJ2-5, the V gene TRBV28; 12 nucleotides line up with TRBD2. The CDR3 covers 15 residues. The germline CDR1 and CDR2 sequences are MDHEN and SYDVKM. J was trimmed by 3 bases and V by 4 bases; bases with no gene match: 3. As DNA, the CDR3 is TGTGCCAGCAGTTCCTCTAGCGGGAGGGAAGAGACCCAGTACTTC. The encoded protein is CASSSSSGREETQYF.